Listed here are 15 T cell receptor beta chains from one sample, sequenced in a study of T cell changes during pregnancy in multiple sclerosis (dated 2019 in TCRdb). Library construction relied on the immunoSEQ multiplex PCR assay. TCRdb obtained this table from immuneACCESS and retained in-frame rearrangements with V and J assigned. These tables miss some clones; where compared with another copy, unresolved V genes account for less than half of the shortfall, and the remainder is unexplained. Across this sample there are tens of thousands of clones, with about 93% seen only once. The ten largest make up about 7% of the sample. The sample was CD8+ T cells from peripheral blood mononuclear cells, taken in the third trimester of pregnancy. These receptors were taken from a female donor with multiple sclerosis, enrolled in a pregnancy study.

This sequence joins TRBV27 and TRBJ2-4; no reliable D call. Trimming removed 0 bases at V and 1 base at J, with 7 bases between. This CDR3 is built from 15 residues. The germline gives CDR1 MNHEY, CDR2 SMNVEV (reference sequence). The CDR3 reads CASSLSRSAKNIQYF. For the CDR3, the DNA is TGTGCCAGCAGTTTATCCAGGTCTGCCAAAAACATTCAGTACTTC.

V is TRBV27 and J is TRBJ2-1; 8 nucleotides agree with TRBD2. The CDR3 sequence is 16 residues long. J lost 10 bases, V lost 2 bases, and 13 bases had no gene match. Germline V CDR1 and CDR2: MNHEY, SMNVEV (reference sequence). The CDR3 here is CASSLRGGQGFDEQFF. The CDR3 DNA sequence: TGTGCCAGCAGTTTACGGGGGGGGCAGGGGTTCGACGAGCAGTTCTTC.

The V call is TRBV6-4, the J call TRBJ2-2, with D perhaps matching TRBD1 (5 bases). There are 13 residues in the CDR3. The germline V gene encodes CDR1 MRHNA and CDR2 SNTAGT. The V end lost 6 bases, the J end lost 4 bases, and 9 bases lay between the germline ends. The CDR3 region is CASRETVTGELFF. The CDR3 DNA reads TGTGCCAGCAGGGAGACAGTCACCGGGGAGCTGTTTTTT.

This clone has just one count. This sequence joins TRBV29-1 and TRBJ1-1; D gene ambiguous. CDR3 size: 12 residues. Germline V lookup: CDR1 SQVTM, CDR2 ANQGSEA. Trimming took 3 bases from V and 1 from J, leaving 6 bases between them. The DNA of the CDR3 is TGCAGCGTTGAGCCAGGGAACACTGAAGCTTTCTTT. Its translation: CSVEPGNTEAFF.

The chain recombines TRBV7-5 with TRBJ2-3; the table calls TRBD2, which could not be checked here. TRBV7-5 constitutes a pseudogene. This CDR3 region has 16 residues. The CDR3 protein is CVRTILTSGKTDTQYF. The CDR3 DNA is TGTGTCAGAACGATTCTGACTAGCGGGAAGACAGATACGCAGTATTTT.

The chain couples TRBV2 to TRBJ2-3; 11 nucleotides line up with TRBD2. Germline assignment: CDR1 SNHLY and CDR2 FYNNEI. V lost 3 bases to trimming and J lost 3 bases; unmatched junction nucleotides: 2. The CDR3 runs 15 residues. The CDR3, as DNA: TGTGCCAGCAGTGAGGGGACTAGCGGAACAGATACGCAGTATTTT. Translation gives CASSEGTSGTDTQYF.

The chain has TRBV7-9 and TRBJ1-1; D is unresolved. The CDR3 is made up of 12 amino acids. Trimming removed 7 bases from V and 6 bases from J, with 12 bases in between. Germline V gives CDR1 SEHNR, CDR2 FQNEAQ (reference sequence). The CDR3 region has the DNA TGTGCCAGCACCTCCAGTGTCCCTGAAGCTTTCTTT. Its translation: CASTSSVPEAFF.

In nucleotides, the CDR3 is TGTGCCAGCAGCGTAGTGGGGACAGGGGGCAATGGCTACACCTTC. It is translated as CASSVVGTGGNGYTF. The gene calls are TRBV9 and TRBJ1-2, with 12 bases aligning to TRBD1. The CDR3 totals 15 residues. The germline gives CDR1 SGDLS, CDR2 YYNGEE. V shed 0 bases, J shed 6 bases, and the junction held 3 bases outside the gene matches.

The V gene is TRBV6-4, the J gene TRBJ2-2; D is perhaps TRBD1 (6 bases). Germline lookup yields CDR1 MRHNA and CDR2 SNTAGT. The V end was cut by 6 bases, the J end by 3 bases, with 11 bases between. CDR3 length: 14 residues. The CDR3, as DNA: TGTGCCAGCAGAACAGGGTCGGACACCGGGGAGCTGTTTTTT. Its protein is CASRTGSDTGELFF.

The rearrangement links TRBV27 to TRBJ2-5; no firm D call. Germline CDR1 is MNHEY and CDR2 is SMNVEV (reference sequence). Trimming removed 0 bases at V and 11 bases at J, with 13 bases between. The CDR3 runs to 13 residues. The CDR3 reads CASSLSSVSEQYF. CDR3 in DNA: TGTGCCAGCAGTTTATCCTCTGTGTCGGAGCAGTACTTC.

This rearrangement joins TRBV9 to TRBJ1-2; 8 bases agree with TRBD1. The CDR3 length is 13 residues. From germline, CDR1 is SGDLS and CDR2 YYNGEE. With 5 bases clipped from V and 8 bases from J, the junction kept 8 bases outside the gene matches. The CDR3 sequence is CASRGGQVRGYTF. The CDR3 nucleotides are TGTGCCAGCAGGGGGGGACAGGTACGGGGCTACACCTTC.

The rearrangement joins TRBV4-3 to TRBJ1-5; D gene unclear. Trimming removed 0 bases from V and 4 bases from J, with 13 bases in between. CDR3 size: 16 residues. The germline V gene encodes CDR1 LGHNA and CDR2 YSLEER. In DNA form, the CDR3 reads TGCGCCAGCAGCCAAGATTACCAGGTATCAAATCAGCCCCAGCATTTT. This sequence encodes CASSQDYQVSNQPQHF.

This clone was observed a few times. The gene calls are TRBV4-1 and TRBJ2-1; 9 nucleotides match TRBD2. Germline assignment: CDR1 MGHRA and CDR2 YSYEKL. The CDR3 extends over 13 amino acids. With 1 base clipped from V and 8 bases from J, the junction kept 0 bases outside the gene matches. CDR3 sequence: CASSQGTSDEQFF. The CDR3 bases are TGCGCCAGCAGCCAAGGGACTAGCGATGAGCAGTTCTTC.

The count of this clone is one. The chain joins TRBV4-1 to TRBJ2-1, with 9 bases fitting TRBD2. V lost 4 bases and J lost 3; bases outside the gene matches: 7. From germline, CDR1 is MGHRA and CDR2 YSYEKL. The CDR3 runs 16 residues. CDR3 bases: TGCGCCAGCAGCCGGGGGGATAGCGGGAGCTACAATGAGCAGTTCTTC. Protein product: CASSRGDSGSYNEQFF.

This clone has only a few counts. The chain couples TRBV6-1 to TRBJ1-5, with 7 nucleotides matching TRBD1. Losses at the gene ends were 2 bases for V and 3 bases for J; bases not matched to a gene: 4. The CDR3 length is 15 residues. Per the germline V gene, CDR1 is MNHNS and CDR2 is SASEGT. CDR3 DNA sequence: TGTGCCAGCAGTGAATTACAGGGGACCAATCAGCCCCAGCATTTT. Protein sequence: CASSELQGTNQPQHF.